These 10 T cell receptor beta chains were all obtained from the same sample, sequenced in a study of a mutant IDH1 vaccine in newly diagnosed glioma. No antigen has been assigned to these receptors. Sequencing was performed with immunoSEQ multiplex PCR; in TCRdb, only in-frame clones are kept and a portion is missing. This repertoire shows around 130,000 clones, about 82% found once; its top ten account for 4.5% to 7%. Time point meaning: week 11, during vaccination. Each dose of the vaccine consisted of 300 ug of mutant IDH1 20-mer peptide, with topical imiquimod. The specimen comprised PBMCs, sampled from a glioma patient whose treatment included an IDH1 peptide vaccine. The receptors here all came from a man in his forties or fifties with glioma.

The chain links TRBV6-1 to TRBJ2-4; D is perhaps TRBD2 (5 bases). Trimming stripped 2 bases from V and 4 bases from J, with 9 bases between. The CDR3 spans 14 residues. Germline CDR1 and CDR2: MNHNS and SASEGT. This chain's CDR3 is CASSERGPKNIQYF. CDR3 DNA: TGTGCCAGCAGTGAACGAGGGCCAAAAAACATTCAGTACTTC.

This sequence joins TRBV23-1 and TRBJ2-7; D is possibly TRBD1 (5 bases). TRBV23-1 is placed among ORFs of uncertain function. V was cut by 0 bases and J by 3 bases, with 9 bases left in between. This CDR3 contains 14 residues. The CDR3 protein is CASSQSPGFYEQYF. The CDR3 DNA reads as TGCGCCAGCAGTCAATCGCCAGGGTTCTACGAGCAGTACTTC.

This chain connects TRBV19 to TRBJ1-5; D call uncertain. Germline V lookup: CDR1 LNHDA, CDR2 SQIVND (reference sequence). V gave up 1 base and J gave up 1 base, with 8 bases separating them. The CDR3 is made up of 15 amino acids. In DNA form, the CDR3 reads TGTGCCAGTAGTATAGGAGGCCTAAGCAATCAGCCCCAGCATTTT. Translation: CASSIGGLSNQPQHF.

The DNA of the CDR3 is TGCGCCAGCAGCCAAGGGGGAAACACTGAAGCTTTCTTT. The encoded protein is CASSQGGNTEAFF. The rearrangement uses TRBV4-3 and TRBJ1-1; D not certain. The CDR3 covers 13 residues. Germline V gene sequence: CDR1 LGHNA, CDR2 YSLEER. The V and J ends lost 1 base and 2 bases respectively, with 5 bases between them.

This clone was recorded only once. The same CDR3 arises from other DNA sequences in this sample as well. CDR3 protein: CASSFRDSTDTQYF. The CDR3 bases are TGTGCCAGCAGTTTTCGGGACTCCACAGATACGCAGTATTTT. V usage is TRBV6-6 and J usage is TRBJ2-3; weak D call: TRBD2 (6 bases). The germline V gene encodes CDR1 MNHNY and CDR2 SVGAGI (reference sequence). The CDR3 is made up of 14 amino acids. The V end was cut by 4 bases, the J end by 2 bases, with 10 bases between.

This CDR3 is CASSWVGLAGDNEQFF. The CDR3 region has the DNA TGTGCCAGCAGTTGGGTGGGACTAGCGGGAGACAATGAGCAGTTCTTC. This rearrangement joins TRBV27 to TRBJ2-1; 14 bases align to TRBD2. The CDR3 runs to 16 residues. The V gene's germline CDR1 is MNHEY and CDR2 SMNVEV (reference sequence). Germline trimming cut 4 bases from V and 5 bases from J; bases unmatched to any gene: 4.

This clone has only one observation. The chain has TRBV2 and TRBJ2-7; 9 bases agree with TRBD2. Germline CDR1 reads SNHLY; CDR2 reads FYNNEI. The CDR3 runs 14 residues. Trimming took 8 bases from V and 5 from J; bases not matched to a gene: 10. As DNA, the CDR3 is TGTGCCAGCCGAATTAGCGGGAGCACCCACGAGCAGTACTTC. It specifies CASRISGSTHEQYF.

The V gene is TRBV7-9, the J gene TRBJ1-5, with D possibly being TRBD1 (5 bases). V lost 4 bases and J lost 8, with 12 bases in between. Per the germline V gene, CDR1 is SEHNR and CDR2 is FQNEAQ (reference sequence). CDR3 length: 13 amino acids. CDR3 nucleotides: TGTGCCAGCAGCTCCCAGGGCGCGGAGCCCCAGCATTTT. Protein product: CASSSQGAEPQHF.

V usage is TRBV30 and J usage is TRBJ1-1; the match to TRBD1 covers 8 bases. The CDR3 has 12 residues. The ends lost 2 bases at V and 8 bases at J; junction bases unmatched: 4. In germline, CDR1 is GTSNPN, CDR2 SVGIG (reference sequence). The CDR3: CAWSRGTGEAFF. CDR3 bases: TGTGCCTGGAGTAGAGGGACAGGCGAAGCTTTCTTT.

In its sample, this clone was seen a few times. V is TRBV7-9 and J is TRBJ1-1; a possible D gene is TRBD1 (6 bases). V shed 6 bases and J shed 0 bases, with 17 bases lying between them. Germline V gene lookup returns CDR1 SEHNR and CDR2 FQNEAQ (reference sequence). CDR3 size: 16 residues. CDR3 residues: CASRPGATMMNTEAFF. CDR3 nucleotides: TGTGCCAGCAGGCCAGGGGCCACCATGATGAACACTGAAGCTTTCTTT.